This TCR beta chain was recorded in a study of post-analysis software for immune sequencing data. Unmatched junction bases numbered 8, after V lost 2 bases and J lost 5 bases. The CDR3 is made up of 15 amino acids. Per the germline V gene, CDR1 is SEHNR and CDR2 is FQNEAQ (reference sequence). Incorporated into the TCR beta cDNA libraries were unique molecular identifiers, which served to reduce PCR and sequencing biases. Starting from approximately 0.95 to 9.8 million T cells, the study yielded about 500,000 cDNA molecules. A single record per CDR3 protein comes from TCRdb applying MiXCR to the PCR reads. The sample gives approximately 770,000 distinct CDR3 sequences, more than 45% of which show up once; 4% to 5% is in the top ten. Whole-study results and caveats: Four or five TRBV segments occurring more often in patients than controls included TRBV5-6, TRBV5-1 and TRBV20-1.

Remarks on this clonotype: What it binds is not known.

The chain combines TRBV7-9 with TRBJ2-5; 7 bases line up with TRBD2. Material: blood. This sequence was found in a girl aged 5-17 years with multiple sclerosis. This chain's CDR3 is CASSLTGRAAETQYF. In nucleotides, the CDR3 is TGTGCCAGCAGCTTAACGGGGAGGGCCGCGGAGACCCAGTACTTC.